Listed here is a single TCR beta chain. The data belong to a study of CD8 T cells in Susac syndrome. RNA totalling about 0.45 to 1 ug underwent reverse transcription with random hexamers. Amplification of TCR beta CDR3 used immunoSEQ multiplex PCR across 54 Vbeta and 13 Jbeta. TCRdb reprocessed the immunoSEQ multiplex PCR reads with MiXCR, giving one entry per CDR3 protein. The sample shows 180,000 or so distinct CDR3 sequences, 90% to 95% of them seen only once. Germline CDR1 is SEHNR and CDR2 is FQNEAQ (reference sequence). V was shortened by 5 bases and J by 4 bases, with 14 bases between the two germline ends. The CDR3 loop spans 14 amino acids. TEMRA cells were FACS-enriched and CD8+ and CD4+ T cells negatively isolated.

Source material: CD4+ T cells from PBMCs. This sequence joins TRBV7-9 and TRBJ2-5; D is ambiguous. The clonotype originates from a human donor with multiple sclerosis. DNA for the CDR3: TGTGCCAGCAGCCACCTCGGACCCACAGAGACCCAGTACTTC. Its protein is CASSHLGPTETQYF.